The next 18 T cell receptor beta chains were all read from a single sample in a study of cytomegalovirus exposure and HLA in healthy donors. Both 60 Vbeta primers and 13 Jbeta primers went into the PCR. TCRdb's table, derived via immunoSEQ multiplex PCR, lists solely in-frame clones and lacks some. In the table there are about 94,000 clones, over 50% of which are singletons. The sequenced sample was PBMCs. These receptors originate from a man in his thirties or forties in good health and CMV-seronegative.

The chain carries TRBV9 and TRBJ2-5, with 7 bases fitting TRBD1. Germline assignment: CDR1 SGDLS and CDR2 YYNGEE. The CDR3 spans 15 residues. Trimming removed 6 bases from V and 2 bases from J; junction bases left unmatched: 10. The CDR3, as DNA: TGTGCCAGCAACAGGGACAGCGGATTTCAAGAGACCCAGTACTTC. It translates to CASNRDSGFQETQYF.

This clone was picked up one time. The chain couples TRBV28 to TRBJ2-7; 14 nucleotides match TRBD2. V gave up 3 bases and J gave up 3 bases; unmatched junction bases: 13. CDR3 length equals 19 residues. Germline CDR1 and CDR2: MDHEN and SYDVKM. CDR3 protein: CASSFGLAGGNPQYYEQYF. CDR3 DNA sequence: TGTGCCAGCAGTTTCGGACTAGCGGGAGGTAACCCGCAATACTACGAGCAGTACTTC.

V and J are TRBV14 and TRBJ2-2; D uncertain. Between the trimmed V and J ends, which lost 6 bases and 0 bases, there was a span of 8 bases. The CDR3 loop spans 14 amino acids. The germline CDR1 and CDR2 sequences are SGHDN and FVKESK. In nucleotides, the CDR3 is TGTGCCAGCAGTTCGCAGACGAACACCGGGGAGCTGTTTTTT. Residues: CASSSQTNTGELFF.

The chain is built from TRBV5-1 and TRBJ2-2; possible D gene TRBD1, 6 bases. V shed 4 bases and J shed 0 bases, with 16 bases lying between them. CDR1 is SGHRS, CDR2 YFSETQ, per germline. The CDR3 has 17 amino acids. DNA of the CDR3: TGCGCCAGCAGCCCATACCTTGAGGGGGCGAACACCGGGGAGCTGTTTTTT. Translation: CASSPYLEGANTGELFF.

The V call is TRBV9, the J call TRBJ1-1; D gene ambiguous. The CDR3 has 12 amino acids. Per the germline V gene, CDR1 is SGDLS and CDR2 is YYNGEE. Trimming removed 0 bases from V and 5 bases from J, with 5 bases in between. The CDR3 region has the DNA TGTGCCAGCAGCGTAGGAGGGACTGAAGCTTTCTTT. Its translation: CASSVGGTEAFF.

This clone was seen once. V gene TRBV19 combines with J gene TRBJ2-6; 10 bases are shared with TRBD1. Germline lookup yields CDR1 LNHDA and CDR2 SQIVND (reference sequence). V gave up 3 bases and J gave up 2 bases; unmatched junction bases: 7. The CDR3 sequence is 18 residues long. The CDR3 DNA reads TGTGCCAGTAGTATGGAATGGGGACAGGGGACTGGGGCCAACGTCCTGACTTTC. This codes for CASSMEWGQGTGANVLTF.

This clone appeared once. This chain links TRBV5-1 with TRBJ2-5, with D maybe TRBD2 (6 bases). The CDR3 is made up of 13 amino acids. V lost 0 bases and J 7 bases, leaving 10 bases between the germline ends. Germline CDR1 SGHRS, CDR2 YFSETQ. The CDR3 sequence is CASSLAGVGTQYF. The CDR3 DNA follows: TGCGCCAGCAGCTTGGCGGGGGTAGGGACCCAGTACTTC.

J is TRBJ2-5 and V is TRBV5-4, with D maybe TRBD2 (6 bases). This CDR3 is built from 16 residues. Germline-derived CDR1 and CDR2 are SGHNT and YYREEE (reference sequence). Trimming pared 2 bases from V and 4 bases from J, leaving 18 bases between. CDR3 sequence: CASSFGGGERRETQYF. CDR3 sequence (DNA): TGTGCCAGCAGCTTTGGAGGCGGGGAGCGAAGAGAGACCCAGTACTTC.

The rearrangement joins TRBV6-1 to TRBJ2-3; 14 nucleotides agree with TRBD2. From germline, CDR1 is MNHNS and CDR2 SASEGT. The J segment lost 5 bases and the V segment lost 6 bases, leaving 4 bases of the junction unmatched. The CDR3 loop spans 15 amino acids. For the CDR3, the DNA is TGTGCCAGCAGGCGACTAGCGGGAGGGCAAGATACGCAGTATTTT. Encoded protein: CASRRLAGGQDTQYF.

The chain has TRBV30 and TRBJ2-4; 10 nucleotides align to TRBD2. After removal of 3 bases from V and 3 bases from J, the junction contained 23 bases not matched to a gene. The CDR3 is 21 amino acids. Germline V gene lookup returns CDR1 GTSNPN and CDR2 SVGIG (reference sequence). CDR3 DNA: TGTGCCTGGAGCGCAAACAAAGGGGGGGACATAGCGGGAGGCCTCAAAAACATTCAGTACTTC. Translated, it gives CAWSANKGGDIAGGLKNIQYF.

The chain joins TRBV25-1 to TRBJ2-2; D perhaps matches TRBD2 (6 bases). CDR1 is MGHDK and CDR2 is SYGVNS in the germline V gene. The CDR3 is 15 residues long. V was shortened by 4 bases and J by 7 bases, with 16 bases between the two germline ends. DNA for the CDR3: TGTGCCAGCAGTGTCAGGAGGGCGGACATCGGGGAGCTGTTTTTT. It encodes CASSVRRADIGELFF.

This clone was picked up one time. Other DNA sequences in this sample translate to the same CDR3. The rearrangement uses TRBV6-1 and TRBJ1-6; tentative D call: TRBD1 (6 bases). V lost 7 bases, J lost 13 bases, and 14 bases lay in between. Per germline, CDR1 MNHNS and CDR2 SASEGT. This CDR3 region has 12 residues. The CDR3 spells CASNRASPPLHF. The CDR3 DNA sequence: TGTGCCAGCAACAGGGCGAGCCCGCCCCTCCACTTT.

CDR3 in DNA: TGTGCCACCAGCAGAGGATTTGCCCAGGGCACCGGGGAGCTGTTTTTT. This gives the protein CATSRGFAQGTGELFF. This chain connects TRBV15 to TRBJ2-2; D may be TRBD1 (5 bases). The CDR3 totals 16 residues. Germline values: CDR1 LNHNV, CDR2 YYDKDF (reference sequence). Trimming shortened V by 1 base and J by 4 bases, and 13 bases separated the two germline ends.

The chain links TRBV6-1 to TRBJ1-5; 7 bases line up with TRBD1. This CDR3 contains 14 residues. V lost 11 bases, J lost 0 bases, and 7 bases stayed unmatched. Looked up from germline, CDR1 is MNHNS and CDR2 is SASEGT. CDR3 protein: CAGTGTDSNQPQHF. CDR3 in DNA: TGTGCCGGCACCGGGACAGATAGCAATCAGCCCCAGCATTTT.

This clone has just a few counts. The genes are TRBV11-2 and TRBJ2-2, with TRBD1 identical over 7 bases. Trimming cost V 4 bases and J 7 bases; bases outside gene matches: 12. The CDR3 has 16 amino acids. CDR1 and CDR2 from the germline V gene are SGHAT and FQNNGV. The CDR3 nucleotides are TGTGCCAGCAGCTCGGCCGACAGGGTTCGCGGCGGGGAGCTGTTTTTT. Residues: CASSSADRVRGGELFF.

In this sample, this clone turned up a few times. V usage is TRBV27 and J usage is TRBJ1-2, with 9 bases lining up with TRBD1. Trimming cost V 7 bases and J 2 bases; bases outside gene matches: 5. CDR1 is MNHEY and CDR2 is SMNVEV in the germline V gene (reference sequence). This CDR3 is 14 amino acids long. This CDR3 is CASKQTGGNYGYTF. The CDR3 DNA follows: TGTGCCAGCAAGCAGACAGGGGGGAACTATGGCTACACCTTC.

This sequence joins TRBV27 and TRBJ2-1, with 7 bases fitting TRBD1. The trim removed 3 bases at V and 9 bases at J, leaving 5 bases unmatched. CDR1 is MNHEY and CDR2 is SMNVEV in the germline V gene (reference sequence). CDR3 length equals 13 residues. For the CDR3, the DNA is TGTGCCAGCAGTTTTCAGACAGGGCCTGAGCAGTTCTTC. It encodes CASSFQTGPEQFF.

The V and J genes are TRBV27 and TRBJ2-5; unclear D gene. The J call may be mistaken, given a closer DNA end match to TRBJ2-7. CDR3 length: 13 amino acids. Germline assignment: CDR1 MNHEY and CDR2 SMNVEV (reference sequence). The CDR3 sequence: CASSLSYTYEQYF. For the CDR3, the DNA is TGTGCCAGCAGTTTATCGTATACCTACGAGCAGTACTTC.